This TCR beta chain was retrieved from a study of CD8+ T cells in alopecia areata. Whole-study results and caveats: Lesional tissue from the scalp (especially in alopecia totalis/universalis) showed higher clonality than normal scalp. How baseline CD8+ expansion relates to response remains uncertain (there was one nonresponder).

In each case, RNA was isolated and then reverse transcribed into cDNA as the sequencing template. Produced via immunoSEQ multiplex PCR; TCRdb's table is partial and in-frame only. The table shows roughly 220,000 clones, with 35% to 45% occurring only once. This clone was seen more than once but under ten times. As yet, its antigen is unknown. Treatment of the sample: oral pan-JAK inhibitor, 5-10 mg twice daily. Peripheral blood and lesional scalp punch biopsies came from alopecia areata patients. PBMCs provided sorted CD4+ and CD8+ T cells. Germline loops: CDR1 SGHRS, CDR2 YFSETQ. CDR3 length: 15 amino acids. Between the trimmed V and J ends, which lost 5 bases and 4 bases, there was a span of 18 bases.

V usage is TRBV5-1 and J usage is TRBJ1-1; D not resolved. The clonotype was recovered from a human donor with alopecia areata. The sample here was CD4+ T cells sorted from blood, taken between weeks 30 and 35, from a patient treated with tofacitinib. The CDR3 reads CASSSAGDLFTEAFF. DNA for the CDR3: TGCGCCAGCAGTTCCGCGGGTGATCTGTTCACTGAAGCTTTCTTT.